The following is a T cell receptor beta chain sequence with its context. Its target is not known. The entry originates in a study of vaccination effects on CD4 cells after COVID-19. As for the study in general: Samples were taken post-vaccine, and their median timing was 72 days after the second dose. Study-wide results and limits: Convalescent patients were few in the study, and early post-infection timepoints were absent.

Following culture for more than 9 days, CD4+ T cells were isolated. Two doses of BNT162b2 or mRNA-1273 vaccine were administered to participants. Having tested negative for nucleocapsid antibodies, the vaccine recipients showed no prior SARS-CoV-2 infection. The protocol was immunoSEQ multiplex PCR, while the TCRdb copy is restricted to in-frame clones and leaves out a portion. The data contain approximately 74,000 clones, roughly 75% of them singletons. V gave up 2 bases and J gave up 5 bases; unmatched junction bases: 11. Germline V gene sequence: CDR1 SNHLY, CDR2 FYNNEI. The CDR3 spans 17 residues.

This TCR came from a human donor who received a COVID-19 vaccine. V gene TRBV2 combines with J gene TRBJ2-7; 11 bases align to TRBD1. Sequenced here: CD4+ T cells from PBMCs cultured without peptide, sampled after COVID-19 vaccination. The CDR3 loop reads CASSELEPDRGLHEQYV. For the CDR3, the DNA is TGTGCCAGCAGTGAATTAGAACCGGACAGGGGGCTCCACGAGCAGTACGTC.